Sequencing of this T cell receptor (beta chain) was carried out in a study of somatic mutations in cytotoxic T cells in rheumatoid arthritis. The repertoire was sequenced with immunoSEQ multiplex PCR; TCRdb's copy has only in-frame clones and lacks some. The sample holds about 19,000 clones, about four fifths seen once. The study, taken as a whole, reports: Levels of CD8+ T-cell clonality in rheumatoid arthritis patients were statistically indistinguishable from those seen in age-matched healthy controls, with no significant difference.

The germline gives CDR1 SGHVS, CDR2 FQNEAQ. V gave up 3 bases and J gave up 2 bases, with 7 bases separating them. This CDR3 region has 13 residues. Regarding this clone: As yet, its antigen is unknown.

Sequencing used CD8+ T cells sorted from blood. This chain connects TRBV7-8 to TRBJ2-5; D unresolved. The TCR comes from an adult with rheumatoid arthritis. The CDR3 sequence is CASSFGAQETQYF. The CDR3 nucleotides read TGTGCCAGCAGCTTTGGCGCACAAGAGACCCAGTACTTC. Full variable domain (missing parts from reference TRBV7-8 and TRBJ2-5): GAGVSQSPRYKVAKRGQDVALRCDPISGHVSLFWYQQALGQGPEFLTYFQNEAQLDKSGLPSDRFFAERPEGSVSTLKIQRTQQEDSAVYLCASSFGAQETQYFGPGTRLLVL.